This T cell receptor (beta chain) was captured in a study of cytomegalovirus exposure and HLA in healthy donors. Overall study context: Drawn from HLA-typed donors, approximately 85 million unique TCRs were held in an early data release.

Trimming took 3 bases from V and 9 from J; bases not matched to a gene: 6. CDR3 length equals 14 residues. Looked up from germline, CDR1 is GTSNPN and CDR2 is SVGIG (reference sequence). PCR involved 60 Vbeta and 13 Jbeta primers. Sequencing used immunoSEQ multiplex PCR; TCRdb keeps in-frame clones, though not all of them. The data hold 110,000 to 150,000 clones, with roughly 70% observed a single time. All donors participated as healthy donors of bone marrow. Study-level findings and limits: Whilst most TCR sequences proved rare, a subset of public TCRs occurred across many donors. TCR beta V- and J-gene trimming was later associated with a missense DCLRE1C variant.

This clone was counted a single time. No antigen is known for it. This sequence was found in a woman aged 55-69 years in good health and CMV-seropositive. The sample consisted of PBMCs. The chain links TRBV30 to TRBJ2-1, with 12 bases lining up with TRBD2. As DNA, the CDR3 is TGTGCCTGGAGCCGGCTAGCGGGAGGGGGTGAGCAGTTCTTC. It is translated as CAWSRLAGGGEQFF.